Shown below are 4 T cell receptor beta chains from a single sample sequenced in a study of T cells in Graves' hyperthyroidism and ophthalmopathy. From RNA transcripts, TCR beta CDR3 regions were amplified. First-round RT-PCR with HTBI primers amplified the TCR CDR3 region. TCRdb fed the multiplex PCR reads into MiXCR, producing one record per CDR3 protein. This sample carries under 750,000 distinct CDR3 sequences, about 17% of them seen once, and the ten largest clones take approximately 15%. The sample comprised blood. Receptors originate from a woman in her 50s with Graves' hyperthyroidism that later progressed to Graves' ophthalmopathy.

This clonotype appeared a few times. The chain uses TRBV7-8 and TRBJ2-7, with 8 bases lining up with TRBD1. This CDR3 region has 16 residues. Losses at the gene ends were 7 bases for V and 0 bases for J; bases not matched to a gene: 11. In germline, CDR1 is SGHVS, CDR2 FQNEAQ. CDR3 loop: CASNPSRDRISYEQYF. CDR3 DNA: TGTGCCAGCAACCCCTCGCGGGACAGGATCTCCTACGAGCAGTACTTC.

The chain combines TRBV6-1 with TRBJ1-4; D might be TRBD1 (6 bases). Trimming removed 10 bases at V and 8 bases at J, with 14 bases between. CDR3 length: 12 residues. Germline V gene sequence: CDR1 MNHNS, CDR2 SASEGT. In DNA, the CDR3 is TGTGCCACAAAAGGAAGGGGGGAAAAACTGTTTTTT. Translation: CATKGRGEKLFF.

This rearrangement joins TRBV7-2 to TRBJ1-5; the D gene is possibly TRBD1 (5 bases). The germline V and J ends were trimmed by 1 base and 2 bases, with 15 bases remaining between them. Germline assignment: CDR1 SGHTA and CDR2 FQGNSA. This CDR3 is 17 amino acids long. As DNA, the CDR3 is TGTGCCAGCAGCTTAGTTGGGACGCCTGTCGGCAATCAGCCCCAGCATTTT. This gives the protein CASSLVGTPVGNQPQHF.

This clonotype was picked up a small number of times. This chain links TRBV3-1 with TRBJ2-7; possible D gene TRBD2, 6 bases. The CDR3 has 15 amino acids. Deletions cut 2 bases from V and 0 bases from J, with 11 bases between. Germline assignment: CDR1 LGHDT and CDR2 YNNKEL (reference sequence). The CDR3 protein is CASSQFGGNSYEQYF. CDR3 nucleotide sequence: TGTGCCAGCAGCCAATTCGGGGGAAACTCCTACGAGCAGTACTTC.